This TCR beta chain emerged from a study of PD-L1 blockade in urothelial cancer. Sequencing used immunoSEQ multiplex PCR; TCRdb keeps in-frame clones, though not all of them. The table shows around 30,000 clones, with 80% to 90% occurring only once. Germline V gene lookup returns CDR1 ENHRY and CDR2 SYGVKD. The CDR3 runs to 12 residues. V was clipped by 8 bases and J by 3 bases, with 10 bases between them. The time point denotes: peripheral blood 6 weeks after treatment start. Sequenced material: PBMCs, taken around atezolizumab (anti-PD-L1) treatment. The genes are TRBV10-3 and TRBJ2-5; D may be TRBD1 (5 bases). The source is a man in his 70s with urothelial cancer. In nucleotides, the CDR3 is TGTGCCATCTCTCAGGGTAAAGAGACCCAGTACTTC. Its translation: CAISQGKETQYF.